This T cell receptor beta chain originates from a study of CD4 T cells in relation to SARS-CoV-2 and coronaviruses. Across the study: TCR beta CDR3s were sequenced after roughly eleven-day antigen culture of PBMCs.

This clone was detected only once. Its specificity is not known. Profiled with immunoSEQ multiplex PCR; TCRdb holds only in-frame clones, not every one. The sample gives 15,000 to 20,000 clones, 78% of which show up once; about 20% is in the top ten. V was pared by 0 bases and J by 6 bases, with 13 bases between. This CDR3 contains 14 residues. CDR1 and CDR2 (germline): SGHDT, YYEEEE. Unexposed donor CD4+ T cells date from about 2011-2018, before the COVID-19 pandemic. CD4+ T cells were isolated from the cells after around 9 days of culture. The sequence was collected from a human donor in good health. This chain uses TRBV5-6 with TRBJ2-7, with a weak D call TRBD1 (6 bases). The sequenced material came from CD4+ T cells from PBMCs, cultured in vitro. The CDR3 sequence is CASSLGRGLFEQYF. CDR3 in DNA: TGTGCCAGCAGCTTGGGAAGGGGGTTGTTCGAGCAGTACTTC.